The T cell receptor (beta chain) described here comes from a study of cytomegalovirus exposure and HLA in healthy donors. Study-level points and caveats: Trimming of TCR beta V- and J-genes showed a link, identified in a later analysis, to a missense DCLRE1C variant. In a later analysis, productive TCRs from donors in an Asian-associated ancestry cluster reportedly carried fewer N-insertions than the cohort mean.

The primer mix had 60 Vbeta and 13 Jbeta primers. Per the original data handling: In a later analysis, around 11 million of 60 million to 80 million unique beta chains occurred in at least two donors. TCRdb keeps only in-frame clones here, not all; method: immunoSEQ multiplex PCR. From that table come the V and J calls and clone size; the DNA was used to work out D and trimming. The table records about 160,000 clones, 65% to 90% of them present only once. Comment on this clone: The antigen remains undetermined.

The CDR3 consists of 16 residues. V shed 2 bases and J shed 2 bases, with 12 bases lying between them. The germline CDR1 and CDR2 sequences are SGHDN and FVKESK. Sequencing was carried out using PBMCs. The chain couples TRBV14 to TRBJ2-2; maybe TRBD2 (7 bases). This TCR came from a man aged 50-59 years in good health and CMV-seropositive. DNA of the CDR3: TGTGCCAGCAGCCAATCCGCGGGGGCCAACACCGGGGAGCTGTTTTTT. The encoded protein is CASSQSAGANTGELFF.